This passage covers 30 T cell receptor beta chains from one sample sequenced in a study of CD8 T cells in ankylosing spondylitis. Study-wide results and caveats: Several highly homologous variants made up a TCR beta motif, and this motif appeared characteristic of ankylosing spondylitis blood.

The antigens these receptors bind are not known. TCRdb analysed the 5' RACE reads with MiXCR anew, one entry per CDR3 protein. The data show 130,000 or so distinct CDR3 sequences, roughly 18% seen once. Sequenced material: blood, either unsorted or a sorted T cell fraction (not recorded which). These receptors were obtained from a male donor with ankylosing spondylitis.

This clonotype was seen a handful of times. This chain connects TRBV4-2 to TRBJ2-5, with 8 bases identical to TRBD2. Germline lookup yields CDR1 LGHNA and CDR2 YNFKEQ. V lost 0 bases to trimming and J lost 4 bases; unmatched junction nucleotides: 4. This CDR3 is built from 15 residues. CDR3 sequence (DNA): TGTGCCAGCAGCCAAGAGGACCTAGCGGGAGAGACCCAGTACTTC. Amino acid sequence: CASSQEDLAGETQYF.

This clonotype turned up a few times. The chain combines TRBV29-1 with TRBJ2-1, with D possibly being TRBD2 (5 bases). This CDR3 spans 14 amino acids. The V gene lost 4 bases and the J gene lost 4 bases, with 14 bases spanning the gap. The V gene's germline CDR1 is SQVTM and CDR2 ANQGSEA. This CDR3 is CSVGGLRKYNEQFF. The CDR3 nucleotides are TGCAGCGTTGGAGGGCTGCGGAAATACAATGAGCAGTTCTTC.

J is TRBJ2-2 and V is TRBV6-5; maybe TRBD1 (5 bases). The CDR3 consists of 18 residues. V was clipped by 1 base and J by 2 bases, with 17 bases between them. CDR1 is MNHEY, CDR2 SVGAGI, per germline. The CDR3 sequence: CASSYLRQPKTNTGELFF. The CDR3 nucleotides are TGTGCCAGCAGTTACTTGCGACAGCCAAAAACTAACACCGGGGAGCTGTTTTTT.

The chain carries TRBV5-6 and TRBJ2-7; the D call may be TRBD1 or TRBD2 (5 bases each). Trimming pared 2 bases from V and 0 bases from J, leaving 12 bases between. Germline assignment: CDR1 SGHDT and CDR2 YYEEEE. The CDR3 contains 15 residues. This CDR3 is CASSFIGASSYEQYF. CDR3 coding DNA: TGTGCCAGCAGCTTTATCGGGGCTAGCTCCTACGAGCAGTACTTC.

The V and J genes are TRBV19 and TRBJ1-1, with TRBD1 matching 9 bases. The CDR3 sequence is 15 residues long. Germline V gene lookup returns CDR1 LNHDA and CDR2 SQIVND (reference sequence). The V gene end was trimmed by 3 bases and the J gene end by 1 base; junction bases not matched to a gene: 3. The CDR3 spells CASSISDRGNTEAFF. CDR3 nucleotide sequence: TGTGCCAGTAGTATCTCGGACAGGGGGAACACTGAAGCTTTCTTT.

Here the CDR3 DNA reads TGCAGCGTGGTGGGATTGAACACCGGGGAGCTGTTTTTT. Translating it yields CSVVGLNTGELFF. V and J are TRBV29-1 and TRBJ2-2, with unresolved D. There are 13 residues in the CDR3. Per germline, CDR1 SQVTM and CDR2 ANQGSEA. With 6 bases removed from V and 1 base from J, the gap between germline ends came to 9 bases.

V usage is TRBV5-1 and J usage is TRBJ2-3; a weak D match, TRBD1 (6 bases). Germline CDR1 is SGHRS and CDR2 is YFSETQ. This CDR3 has 15 residues. Trimming stripped 6 bases from V and 5 bases from J, with 19 bases between. Written as DNA, the CDR3 is TGCGCCAGCAACCCGACAGGACCTGGGGGAGATACGCAGTATTTT. Its translation is CASNPTGPGGDTQYF.

The CDR3 loop is CASSVDSGVYNEQFF. In DNA, the CDR3 is TGTGCCAGCAGCGTAGATAGCGGAGTATACAATGAGCAGTTCTTC. The chain uses TRBV9 and TRBJ2-1; perhaps TRBD2 as D (6 bases). Germline CDR1 SGDLS, CDR2 YYNGEE. Trimming took 0 bases from V and 4 from J, leaving 11 bases between them. The length of the CDR3 is 15 residues.

This clonotype was seen a handful of times. The chain is built from TRBV27 and TRBJ2-3, with no clear D. CDR3 length: 13 amino acids. CDR1 is MNHEY, CDR2 SMNVEV, per germline (reference sequence). V shed 0 bases and J shed 2 bases, with 3 bases lying between them. The CDR3 region has the DNA TGTGCCAGCAGTTTATCGATCACAGATACGCAGTATTTT. This translates into CASSLSITDTQYF.

This clonotype appeared a few times. J is TRBJ2-7 and V is TRBV28; D gene unclear. This CDR3 is built from 15 residues. V was pared by 2 bases and J by 1 base, with 12 bases between. Germline V gene lookup returns CDR1 MDHEN and CDR2 SYDVKM. CDR3 bases: TGTGCCAGCAGTTTAGGGGATCTAGTTTCCTACGAGCAGTACTTC. Protein sequence: CASSLGDLVSYEQYF.

V is TRBV10-2 and J is TRBJ2-1, with 14 bases fitting TRBD2. Unmatched junction bases numbered 6, after V lost 8 bases and J lost 0 bases. Germline V lookup: CDR1 WSHSY, CDR2 SAAADI. The CDR3 contains 17 residues. The CDR3 sequence is CASRGLAGDSSYNEQFF. Here the CDR3 DNA reads TGCGCCAGCCGGGGACTAGCGGGAGACAGCTCCTACAATGAGCAGTTCTTC.

This rearrangement joins TRBV4-2 to TRBJ2-1; D is unclear. The CDR3 contains 16 residues. Germline-derived CDR1 and CDR2 are LGHNA and YNFKEQ. V was cut by 0 bases and J by 4 bases, with 13 bases left in between. CDR3 loop: CASSQEPGSEYNEQFF. DNA of the CDR3: TGTGCCAGCAGCCAAGAGCCGGGCAGCGAATACAATGAGCAGTTCTTC.

This clonotype occurred many times. The V call is TRBV29-1, the J call TRBJ2-7; the D gene is possibly TRBD2 (6 bases). Germline lookup yields CDR1 SQVTM and CDR2 ANQGSEA. The CDR3 extends over 13 amino acids. V was shortened by 7 bases and J by 0 bases, with 13 bases between the two germline ends. CDR3 sequence: CSAKGTVSYEQYF. DNA of the CDR3: TGCAGCGCGAAGGGGACTGTCTCCTACGAGCAGTACTTC.

The chain joins TRBV28 to TRBJ2-1, with D unclear. CDR3 length: 16 amino acids. Trimming removed 5 bases at V and 0 bases at J, with 14 bases between. CDR1 and CDR2 (germline): MDHEN, SYDVKM. The DNA for the CDR3 is TGTGCCAGCAGTCCCACCCTGGGAAACTCCTACAATGAGCAGTTCTTC. It is translated as CASSPTLGNSYNEQFF.

V and J are TRBV28 and TRBJ1-5; 10 bases are a match to TRBD1. Trimming at V came to 2 bases and at J to 7 bases, leaving 5 bases not matched to a gene. Per the germline V gene, CDR1 is MDHEN and CDR2 is SYDVKM. The CDR3 length is 15 residues. The CDR3: CASSLKGQGDQPQHF. CDR3 in DNA: TGTGCCAGCAGTTTAAAAGGACAGGGGGACCAGCCCCAGCATTTT.

This clonotype was seen only a few times. The chain combines TRBV4-1 with TRBJ1-2; TRBD1 might be the D (5 bases). Germline CDR1 and CDR2: MGHRA and YSYEKL. Trimming left V 6 bases short and J 5 bases short, with 19 bases between. CDR3 length equals 15 residues. Here the CDR3 DNA reads TGCGCCAGCAGTCCAGGGCATCAGGGTCCTTATGGCTACACCTTC. Protein: CASSPGHQGPYGYTF.

In its sample, this clonotype was seen a few times. The chain couples TRBV5-1 to TRBJ1-1; D remains unclear. V lost 4 bases and J 0 bases, leaving 7 bases between the germline ends. Germline V gene sequence: CDR1 SGHRS, CDR2 YFSETQ. CDR3 size: 13 residues. The CDR3 sequence is CASSTYMNTEAFF. As DNA, the CDR3 is TGCGCCAGCAGCACCTACATGAACACTGAAGCTTTCTTT.

V is TRBV20-1 and J is TRBJ2-7, with D possibly being TRBD1 or TRBD2 (5 bases each). Germline CDR1 reads DFQATT; CDR2 reads SNEGSKA (reference sequence). Trimming took off 5 bases at V and 2 bases at J, with 13 bases between the two ends. This CDR3 has 13 amino acids. This CDR3 is CSADRDGPYEQYF. The CDR3 DNA reads TGCAGTGCTGACCGGGACGGCCCCTACGAGCAGTACTTC.

A few counts support this clonotype. V and J are TRBV20-1 and TRBJ2-7, with 9 bases fitting TRBD2. Losses at the gene ends were 6 bases for V and 3 bases for J; bases not matched to a gene: 9. This CDR3 is 14 amino acids long. Germline V gene data show CDR1 as DFQATT and CDR2 as SNEGSKA (reference sequence). The CDR3 coding sequence is TGCAGTGCGGGATCTAGCGGGGTGAGCTACGAGCAGTACTTC. Translated, it gives CSAGSSGVSYEQYF.

V usage is TRBV2 and J usage is TRBJ2-1, with D maybe TRBD2 (6 bases). V was clipped by 2 bases and J by 5 bases, with 10 bases between them. The CDR3 spans 14 residues. Germline V CDR1 and CDR2: SNHLY, FYNNEI. For the CDR3, the DNA is TGTGCCAGCAGTGAACCTAGCGCCGACAATGAGCAGTTCTTC. It is translated as CASSEPSADNEQFF.

This clonotype came up a few times. The J gene is TRBJ2-7, the V gene TRBV18; D gene uncertain. Germline CDR1 KGHSH, CDR2 LQKENI. The CDR3 length is 14 residues. The germline V and J ends were trimmed by 2 bases and 2 bases, with 10 bases remaining between them. The CDR3: CASSPGFVTYEQYF. The CDR3 DNA reads TGTGCCAGCTCACCAGGGTTCGTGACCTACGAGCAGTACTTC.

The V gene is TRBV6-1, the J gene TRBJ1-4; D is uncertain. The V end was cut by 2 bases, the J end by 0 bases, with 19 bases between. The germline V gene encodes CDR1 MNHNS and CDR2 SASEGT. This CDR3 has 19 residues. CDR3 residues: CASSELFVGTFATNEKLFF. The CDR3 DNA reads TGTGCCAGCAGTGAACTATTTGTAGGAACTTTTGCAACTAATGAAAAACTGTTTTTT.

This clonotype was seen only a few times. The chain is built from TRBV5-1 and TRBJ2-3, with a tentative D call TRBD2 (6 bases). The germline V gene encodes CDR1 SGHRS and CDR2 YFSETQ. CDR3 length: 14 residues. Between the trimmed V and J ends, which lost 5 bases and 4 bases, there was a span of 14 bases. The CDR3 DNA is TGCGCCAGCAGATGGGACTCTGGGTCAGATACGCAGTATTTT. Protein: CASRWDSGSDTQYF.

Only a few counts were recorded for this clonotype. V and J are TRBV6-5 and TRBJ2-1; tentative D call: TRBD2 (6 bases). The CDR3 totals 13 residues. The germline gives CDR1 MNHEY, CDR2 SVGAGI. The ends were cut back, 2 bases at V and 12 bases at J, with 14 bases in the middle. As DNA, the CDR3 is TGTGCCAGCAGTTACGGATCCCTCGGGAGGCAGTTCTTC. Its protein product is CASSYGSLGRQFF.

This clonotype showed up just a few times. The chain recombines TRBV5-1 with TRBJ1-2; TRBD1 is a possible D gene (6 bases). V was cut by 3 bases and J by 3 bases, with 15 bases left in between. Germline CDR1 reads SGHRS; CDR2 reads YFSETQ. The CDR3 runs 15 residues. Here the CDR3 DNA reads TGCGCCAGCAGCTGGTCAATTGGGGGCGACTATGGCTACACCTTC. Amino acid sequence: CASSWSIGGDYGYTF.

In this sample, this clonotype turned up a few times. The chain combines TRBV28 with TRBJ2-1; 9 nucleotides agree with TRBD2. CDR1 and CDR2 (germline): MDHEN, SYDVKM. The CDR3 totals 17 residues. V lost 2 bases to trimming and J lost 0 bases; unmatched junction nucleotides: 5. The CDR3 DNA reads as TGTGCCAGCAGTTTACCCAGGCGGGGGGGCTCCTACAATGAGCAGTTCTTC. This encodes CASSLPRRGGSYNEQFF.

This clonotype was detected only a few times. V gene TRBV9 combines with J gene TRBJ2-7, with a tentative D call TRBD1 (6 bases). The CDR3 consists of 15 residues. Trimming removed 7 bases from V and 0 bases from J, with 17 bases in between. CDR1 and CDR2 from the germline V gene are SGDLS and YYNGEE. This CDR3 reads CASGPGTGSSYEQYF. The CDR3 DNA reads as TGTGCCAGCGGCCCCGGTACAGGGAGCTCCTACGAGCAGTACTTC. Using reference TRBV9 and TRBJ2-7 for the parts outside the CDR3, the full variable domain is DSGVTQTPKHLITATGQRVTLRCSPRSGDLSVYWYQQSLDQGLQFLIQYYNGEERAKGNILERFSAQQFPDLHSELNLSSLELGDSALYFCASGPGTGSSYEQYFGPGTRLTVT.

There are a few counts of this clonotype. The genes are TRBV5-1 and TRBJ2-7; D may be TRBD1 or TRBD2 (5 bases each). Germline CDR1 reads SGHRS; CDR2 reads YFSETQ. The V gene lost 5 bases and the J gene lost 3 bases, with 6 bases spanning the gap. There are 11 residues in the CDR3. CDR3 residues: CASRGDYEQYF. In DNA form, the CDR3 reads TGCGCCAGCAGGGGGGACTACGAGCAGTACTTC.

This clonotype has ten or more counts. The chain carries TRBV20-1 and TRBJ1-1; D is unresolved. This CDR3 has 15 amino acids. V lost 6 bases and J 0 bases, leaving 17 bases between the germline ends. CDR1 and CDR2 from the germline V gene are DFQATT and SNEGSKA (reference sequence). The CDR3 coding sequence is TGCAGTGCCCTATCCGACGAATGGATGAACACTGAAGCTTTCTTT. Translating it yields CSALSDEWMNTEAFF.

The V and J genes are TRBV6-2 or TRBV6-3 and TRBJ2-7; tentative D call: TRBD1 (5 bases). Germline V gene data show CDR1 as MNHEY and CDR2 as SVGEGT. Deletions cut 8 bases from V and 3 bases from J, with 11 bases between. The CDR3 has 12 amino acids. CDR3 region: CASVDTLYEQYF. In DNA, the CDR3 is TGTGCCAGCGTGGACACCCTCTACGAGCAGTACTTC.